Sequencing of this T cell receptor (beta chain) was carried out in a study of T-cell memory formation after mild COVID-19. Whole-study findings and limits: Clones shrinking from day 15 to 85 showed even CD4/CD8 mixes; later expanders tilted CD4+.

This clonotype was recorded a few times. The antigen remains undetermined. TCRdb processed the 5' RACE reads anew with MiXCR; each CDR3 protein has one entry. This sample has fewer than 550,000 distinct CDR3 sequences, with around 20% found just once. The CDR3 is made up of 16 amino acids. CDR1 is SEHNR, CDR2 FQNEAQ, per germline (reference sequence). Germline trimming cut 1 base from V and 1 base from J; bases unmatched to any gene: 4. Sequencing input: PBMCs or a T cell subset sorted from them (not recorded which). This rearrangement joins TRBV7-9 to TRBJ2-1; 7 positions agree with TRBD2. This sequence was found in an adult woman who had mild COVID-19 (a few samples of this study predate the infection). Cell type and time point are not known. CDR3 residues: CASSLGSGVSYNEQFF. As DNA, the CDR3 is TGTGCCAGCAGCTTAGGGAGCGGGGTGTCCTACAATGAGCAGTTCTTC. Using reference TRBV7-9 and TRBJ2-1 for the parts outside the CDR3, the full variable domain is DTGVSQNPRHKITKRGQNVTFRCDPISEHNRLYWYRQTLGQGPEFLTYFQNEAQLEKSRLLSDRFSAERPKGSFSTLEIQRTEQGDSAMYLCASSLGSGVSYNEQFFGPGTRLTVL.